The 30 T cell receptor beta chains in this list originate from one sample, sequenced in a study of CXCR3-negative and CXCR3-positive naive CD8 T cells. Broader study findings: CXCR3-positive naive cells carried more hydrophobic TRB CDR3s than CXCR3-negative ones.

Libraries were UMI-labeled 5' RACE TRB cDNA. TCRdb reprocessed the 5' RACE reads and keeps a single row for each CDR3 protein, giving no DNA. The sample table includes 150,000 to 180,000 distinct CDR3 sequences. No antigen has been assigned to these receptors. Material for sequencing was naive CXCR3+ CD8+ T cells from blood. Subset denoted: CD45RO-CCR7+CD27+CD95- naive CD8+ T cells expressing CXCR3 (TNR3+). Source of these receptors: a human donor in good health. Some clones in this sample may be carry-over from other donors' samples.

This chain joins TRBV9 and TRBJ2-1; TCRdb's D call, TRBD1, is unchecked because there is no DNA. Germline-derived CDR1 and CDR2 are SGDLS and YYNGEE. There are 14 residues in the CDR3. CDR3 amino acids: CASSVGGRTVEQFF.

The CDR3 spells CASSPGLSTDTQYF. J is TRBJ2-3 and V is TRBV12-3 or TRBV12-4; there is no DNA to check the TCRdb D call of TRBD2. The CDR3 length is 14 residues.

The chain is built from TRBV2 and TRBJ2-1; TCRdb names TRBD1, which stays unverified in the absence of DNA. The CDR3 is 15 amino acids. Germline loops: CDR1 SNHLY, CDR2 FYNNEI. CDR3 amino acids: CASSEGGANRNEQFF.

V gene TRBV13 combines with J gene TRBJ1-1; TCRdb's D call, TRBD1, is unchecked because there is no DNA. The CDR3 spans 14 residues. Per germline, CDR1 PRHDT and CDR2 FYEKMQ (reference sequence). CDR3 sequence reads: CASSLSSGRTEAFF. Variable domain in full (rest from reference TRBV13 and TRBJ1-1): AAGVIQSPRHLIKEKRETATLKCYPIPRHDTVYWYQQGPGQDPQFLISFYEKMQSDKGSIPDRFSAQQFSDYHSELNMSSLELGDSALYFCASSLSSGRTEAFFGQGTRLTVV.

The chain employs TRBV20-1 and TRBJ2-6. CDR3 length: 13 amino acids. Germline assignment: CDR1 DFQATT and CDR2 SNEGSKA (reference sequence). CDR3 protein: CSAEDSGANVLTF.

The chain links TRBV28 to TRBJ2-1; as DNA is missing, the TRBD1 call by TCRdb cannot be tested. This CDR3 is built from 15 residues. Germline CDR1 and CDR2: MDHEN and SYDVKM. The CDR3 sequence is CASSLRDRGENEQFF.

The chain uses TRBV7-8 and TRBJ1-2; the TCRdb D gene call, TRBD1, has no DNA to confirm it. The CDR3 length is 15 residues. Germline CDR1 and CDR2: SGHVS and FQNEAQ. CDR3 sequence: CASLQTGQGWYGYTF.

The J gene is TRBJ1-6, the V gene TRBV28; the D call from TCRdb, TRBD1, cannot be confirmed without DNA. Germline V gives CDR1 MDHEN, CDR2 SYDVKM. This CDR3 is 14 amino acids long. This CDR3 is CAGSRDRGISPLHF. The full variable domain, its missing parts supplied by reference TRBV28 and TRBJ1-6, is DVKVTQSSRYLVKRTGEKVFLECVQDMDHENMFWYRQDPGLGLRLIYFSYDVKMKEKGDIPEGYSVSREKKERFSLILESASTNQTSMYLCAGSRDRGISPLHFGNGTRLTVT.

The CDR3 region is CASRDVTNTQYF. The chain couples TRBV2 to TRBJ2-3. The V gene's germline CDR1 is SNHLY and CDR2 FYNNEI. The CDR3 is made up of 12 amino acids.

The chain is built from TRBV7-9 and TRBJ1-1. The CDR3 sequence is 13 residues long. Germline V gene sequence: CDR1 SEHNR, CDR2 FQNEAQ (reference sequence). The CDR3 is CASSFGENTEAFF.

The V and J genes are TRBV7-8 and TRBJ2-7. The CDR3 extends over 14 amino acids. The V gene's germline CDR1 is SGHVS and CDR2 FQNEAQ. This CDR3 is CASSLGPASYEQYF.

The rearrangement joins TRBV13 to TRBJ1-4. There are 13 residues in the CDR3. Germline V CDR1 and CDR2: PRHDT, FYEKMQ (reference sequence). The CDR3 region is CASSPAYNEKLFF. The full variable domain, its missing parts supplied by reference TRBV13 and TRBJ1-4, is AAGVIQSPRHLIKEKRETATLKCYPIPRHDTVYWYQQGPGQDPQFLISFYEKMQSDKGSIPDRFSAQQFSDYHSELNMSSLELGDSALYFCASSPAYNEKLFFGSGTQLSVL.

This chain uses TRBV7-9 with TRBJ2-3. CDR1 is SEHNR and CDR2 is FQNEAQ in the germline V gene (reference sequence). This CDR3 region has 15 residues. This CDR3 is CASSRAWEPADTQYF.

The chain couples TRBV6-1 to TRBJ2-2; TCRdb's D call, TRBD1, is unchecked because there is no DNA. The CDR3 covers 14 residues. The germline gives CDR1 MNHNS, CDR2 SASEGT. The CDR3 here is CASRPGDHTGELFF.

The chain recombines TRBV9 with TRBJ2-2. Germline CDR1 and CDR2: SGDLS and YYNGEE. The CDR3 extends over 12 amino acids. The CDR3 region is CASSVHPGELFF. Supplemented by reference TRBV9 and TRBJ2-2, the full variable domain reads DSGVTQTPKHLITATGQRVTLRCSPRSGDLSVYWYQQSLDQGLQFLIQYYNGEERAKGNILERFSAQQFPDLHSELNLSSLELGDSALYFCASSVHPGELFFGEGSRLTVL.

This chain joins TRBV21-1 and TRBJ2-1; the D call from TCRdb, TRBD2, cannot be confirmed without DNA. TRBV21-1 is a listed pseudogene. The CDR3 is 17 amino acids. The CDR3: CASSNSAEDSSYNEQFF.

The chain has TRBV6-4 and TRBJ2-7; TCRdb names TRBD2, which stays unverified in the absence of DNA. Germline assignment: CDR1 MRHNA and CDR2 SNTAGT. The CDR3 totals 13 residues. The CDR3 sequence: CASAPGLSYEQYF.

The genes are TRBV5-1 and TRBJ2-1; TCRdb reports TRBD2, a call that lacks DNA to check it against. The germline CDR1 and CDR2 sequences are SGHRS and YFSETQ. The CDR3 is 17 residues long. CDR3 sequence reads: CASSWGVGGLATDEQFF.

This sequence joins TRBV7-9 and TRBJ1-1; the D gene TCRdb calls, TRBD1, cannot be checked with no DNA. The CDR3 spans 15 residues. Germline-derived CDR1 and CDR2 are SEHNR and FQNEAQ (reference sequence). The CDR3 loop reads CASSLFGALNTEAFF.

The chain uses TRBV12-3 or TRBV12-4 and TRBJ2-7; TCRdb gives TRBD1 as the D gene, but with no DNA this cannot be confirmed. The CDR3 consists of 15 residues. The chain's CDR3 is CAIRLVGQGADEQYF.

This chain connects TRBV29-1 to TRBJ2-5; checking the TCRdb D call of TRBD1 is not possible without DNA. Looked up from germline, CDR1 is SQVTM and CDR2 is ANQGSEA. This CDR3 is built from 13 residues. The CDR3 loop is CSATDRDQETQYF. Complete variable domain (other parts from reference TRBV29-1 and TRBJ2-5): SAVISQKPSRDICQRGTSLTIQCQVDSQVTMMFWYRQQPGQSLTLIATANQGSEATYESGFVIDKFPISRPNLTFSTLTVSNMSPEDSSIYLCSATDRDQETQYFGPGTRLLVL.

The CDR3 reads CASSLSGGFTEQYF. The chain links TRBV12-3 or TRBV12-4 to TRBJ2-7; TCRdb names TRBD2, which stays unverified in the absence of DNA. The CDR3 covers 14 residues.

V usage is TRBV12-3 or TRBV12-4 and J usage is TRBJ1-1. The CDR3 totals 13 residues. CDR3 residues: CASNHHPNTEAFF.

The chain couples TRBV29-1 to TRBJ1-2. The V gene's germline CDR1 is SQVTM and CDR2 ANQGSEA. CDR3 length equals 13 residues. This chain's CDR3 is CSVEDRLNWGYTF.

This chain uses TRBV6-5 with TRBJ1-2; the D gene TCRdb calls, TRBD1, cannot be checked with no DNA. The V gene's germline CDR1 is MNHEY and CDR2 SVGAGI. This CDR3 contains 17 residues. The CDR3 protein is CASSYTRDQGAYYGYTF.

V gene TRBV5-1 combines with J gene TRBJ2-1. Per germline, CDR1 SGHRS and CDR2 YFSETQ. The CDR3 length is 14 residues. This CDR3 reads CASSLWGSYNEQFF.

This sequence joins TRBV29-1 and TRBJ2-3. Germline lookup yields CDR1 SQVTM and CDR2 ANQGSEA. CDR3 size: 13 residues. CDR3 region: CSVDLENTDTQYF.

J is TRBJ1-2 and V is TRBV15; TCRdb proposes TRBD1, but this gene call is untestable without DNA. In germline, CDR1 is LNHNV, CDR2 YYDKDF (reference sequence). This CDR3 is 15 amino acids long. The CDR3 loop is CATSRRQGPYYGYTF.

The chain joins TRBV12-3 or TRBV12-4 to TRBJ1-5. The CDR3 runs 15 residues. The CDR3 sequence: CASSLAPVGNQPQHF.

V gene TRBV6-1 combines with J gene TRBJ2-5; checking the TCRdb D call of TRBD1 is not possible without DNA. This CDR3 has 14 residues. CDR1 MNHNS and CDR2 SASEGT come from the germline V gene. The CDR3 protein is CAGGGRTFGETQYF.